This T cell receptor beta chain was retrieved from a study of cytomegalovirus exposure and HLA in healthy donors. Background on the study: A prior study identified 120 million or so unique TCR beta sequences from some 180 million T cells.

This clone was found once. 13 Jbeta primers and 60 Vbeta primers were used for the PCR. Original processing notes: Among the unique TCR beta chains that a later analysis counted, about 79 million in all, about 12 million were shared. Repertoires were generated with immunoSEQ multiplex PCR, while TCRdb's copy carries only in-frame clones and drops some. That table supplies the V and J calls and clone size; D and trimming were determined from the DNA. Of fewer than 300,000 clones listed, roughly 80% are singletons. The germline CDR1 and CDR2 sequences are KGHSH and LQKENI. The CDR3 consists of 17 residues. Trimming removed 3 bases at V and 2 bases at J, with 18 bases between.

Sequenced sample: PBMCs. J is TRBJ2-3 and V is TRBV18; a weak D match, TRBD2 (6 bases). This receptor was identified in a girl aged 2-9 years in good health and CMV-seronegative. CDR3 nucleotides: TGTGCCAGCTCACCGATATACCCAGGAGGGGTCACAGATACGCAGTATTTT. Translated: CASSPIYPGGVTDTQYF.